The T cell receptor (beta chain) under discussion was sequenced for a study of beta chain features in type 1 diabetes. Study-wide results and limits: Patients and controls would share equally any PCR tilt toward shorter templates.

Via CD45RO/CCR7/CD25/CD127/CD95/CD27, cells of the CD4+ naive, central memory, regulatory and stem cell-like memory subsets were sorted. Worth noting for this clone: The antigen remains unidentified.

The sequenced template was cDNA made from the entire isolated RNA. The method was immunoSEQ multiplex PCR; TCRdb's version includes in-frame clones alone and lacks a portion of them. The profile shows roughly 500,000 clones, roughly an eighth of them singletons. Sample: naive CD4+ T cells from blood. The source of this sequence is a woman under 30 in good health.

DNA of the CDR3: TGTGCCAGCAGCTTAGGCTCCAACAGAGGCAATCAGCCCCAGCATTTT. Amino acids: CASSLGSNRGNQPQHF. The chain recombines TRBV7-8 with TRBJ1-5; D gene unclear. Germline V CDR1 and CDR2: SGHVS, FQNEAQ. This CDR3 is 16 amino acids long. Trimming shortened V by 1 base and J by 2 bases, and 12 bases separated the two germline ends.